The 21 T cell receptor beta chains below come from one sample, sequenced in a study of T cells in Graves' hyperthyroidism and ophthalmopathy. RNA transcripts yielded amplified TCR beta CDR3 regions. The study used the HTBI primer set for a first-round RT-PCR of the TCR CDR3. TCRdb reprocessed the multiplex PCR reads with MiXCR, giving one entry per CDR3 protein. The data hold 500,000 to 600,000 distinct CDR3 sequences, with approximately 15% observed a single time. Specimen: blood. The receptors derive from a woman under 30 with Graves' hyperthyroidism.

The chain links TRBV20-1 to TRBJ1-1; D is perhaps TRBD1 (5 bases). V was trimmed by 2 bases and J by 3 bases, leaving 16 bases between them. CDR1 is DFQATT and CDR2 is SNEGSKA in the germline V gene (reference sequence). CDR3 length equals 15 residues. The CDR3 region is CSARTPGRFDTEAFF. The CDR3 DNA reads TGCAGTGCTAGAACTCCGGGACGATTCGACACTGAAGCTTTCTTT.

This clonotype was seen repeatedly, ten times or more. V is TRBV10-3 and J is TRBJ2-7; TRBD1 matches 8 bases. The CDR3 consists of 15 residues. V shed 0 bases and J 5 bases; nucleotides not matched to a gene: 6. Per the germline V gene, CDR1 is ENHRY and CDR2 is SYGVKD. CDR3 region: CAISESEAGGNEQYF. As DNA, the CDR3 is TGTGCCATCAGTGAGTCTGAGGCAGGGGGCAACGAGCAGTACTTC.

This clonotype was observed at least ten times. The chain recombines TRBV29-1 with TRBJ2-5; possibly TRBD2 for D (5 bases). With 1 base removed from V and 8 bases from J, the gap between germline ends came to 11 bases. The CDR3 covers 12 residues. The germline gives CDR1 SQVTM, CDR2 ANQGSEA. CDR3 sequence reads: CSVEVGGGTQYF. The CDR3 DNA is TGCAGCGTTGAAGTCGGTGGAGGAACCCAGTACTTC.

This clonotype was detected many times. The chain links TRBV20-1 to TRBJ1-4; D unclear. The germline gives CDR1 DFQATT, CDR2 SNEGSKA (reference sequence). Trimming shortened V by 5 bases and J by 2 bases, and 12 bases separated the two germline ends. The CDR3 is 14 residues long. The CDR3 reads CSAVSGVTNEKLFF. CDR3 in DNA: TGCAGTGCTGTTTCCGGGGTTACTAATGAAAAACTGTTTTTT.

Only a few counts were recorded for this clonotype. The chain employs TRBV20-1 and TRBJ1-5; D unclear. Germline CDR1 and CDR2: DFQATT and SNEGSKA (reference sequence). Trimming cost V 5 bases and J 2 bases, with 13 bases left between them. This CDR3 has 14 residues. The CDR3: CSARGRTGNQPQHF. The DNA for the CDR3 is TGCAGTGCTCGAGGCCGGACCGGCAATCAGCCCCAGCATTTT.

Only a few counts were recorded for this clonotype. This rearrangement joins TRBV5-5 to TRBJ2-7; TRBD2 matches at 11 bases. Unmatched junction bases numbered 11, after V lost 4 bases and J lost 5 bases. This CDR3 comprises 16 residues. Germline V gene sequence: CDR1 SGHKS, CDR2 YYEKEE (reference sequence). The CDR3 region has the DNA TGTGCCAGCAGCCAGGCGGGCCTAGCGGGGGGTAACGAGCAGTACTTC. Protein product: CASSQAGLAGGNEQYF.

A few counts support this clonotype. V usage is TRBV12-3 or TRBV12-4 and J usage is TRBJ2-7; D may be TRBD1 or TRBD2 (5 bases each). Trimming removed 6 bases from V and 0 bases from J, with 15 bases in between. This CDR3 comprises 15 residues. The CDR3 nucleotides are TGTGCCAGCAGCCATCGATCAGGGAGCTCCTACGAGCAGTACTTC. Protein sequence: CASSHRSGSSYEQYF.

This clonotype was counted between two and nine times. The rearrangement links TRBV16 to TRBJ1-2; D is perhaps TRBD1 (5 bases). Trimming took 2 bases from V and 5 from J, leaving 12 bases between them. The CDR3 sequence is 14 residues long. Germline V gene sequence: CDR1 KGHSY, CDR2 FQNENV. The DNA for the CDR3 is TGTGCCAGCAGCCAAGGATCTCAGGGTTATGGCTACACCTTC. Encoded protein: CASSQGSQGYGYTF. Using reference TRBV16 and TRBJ1-2 for the parts outside the CDR3, the full variable domain is GEEVAQTPKHLVRGEGQKAKLYCAPIKGHSYVFWYQQVLKNEFKFLISFQNENVFDETGMPKERFSAKCLPNSPCSLEIQATKLEDSAVYFCASSQGSQGYGYTFGSGTRLTVV.

This clonotype was counted many times. The chain is built from TRBV13 and TRBJ2-3; TRBD2 aligns across 10 bases. From germline, CDR1 is PRHDT and CDR2 FYEKMQ (reference sequence). The junction had 3 bases not matched to a gene; V was cut back by 0 bases and J by 0 bases. The CDR3 length is 17 residues. CDR3 sequence (DNA): TGTGCCAGCAGCTTAGGACTAGCGGGGAATAGCACAGATACGCAGTATTTT. Translating gives CASSLGLAGNSTDTQYF.

About this clonotype: This could be a read error, since a much larger clone is one nucleotide away. V gene TRBV28 combines with J gene TRBJ2-7; 8 bases map to TRBD1. The V gene's germline CDR1 is MDHEN and CDR2 SYDVKM. J lost 6 bases, V lost 0 bases, and 10 bases had no gene match. The CDR3 sequence is 16 residues long. The CDR3 sequence: CASSLWDRDQFCEQYF. For the CDR3, the DNA is TGTGCCAGCAGTTTATGGGACAGGGATCAATTCTGCGAGCAGTACTTC.

This clonotype has at least ten counts. The gene calls are TRBV28 and TRBJ2-2; 8 nucleotides match TRBD1. Looked up from germline, CDR1 is MDHEN and CDR2 is SYDVKM. The CDR3 consists of 15 residues. J lost 4 bases, V lost 9 bases, and 10 bases had no gene match. CDR3 DNA: TGTGCCAGTATTACCCCCAGGGGGCGCACCGGGGAGCTGTTTTTT. This translates into CASITPRGRTGELFF.

This clonotype has more than one count but fewer than ten. The CDR3 DNA follows: TGTGCCAGCAGCCGGGTAATTCCGGGACACCTTGGCTACACCTTC. This sequence encodes CASSRVIPGHLGYTF. The chain couples TRBV7-2 to TRBJ1-2; possible D gene TRBD1, 6 bases. Germline V CDR1 and CDR2: SGHTA, FQGNSA. V dropped 5 bases and J dropped 7 bases, with 20 bases sitting between them. The CDR3 is 15 residues long.

The chain carries TRBV6-2 or TRBV6-3 and TRBJ2-1; D not resolved. Trimming left V 2 bases short and J 10 bases short, with 9 bases between. CDR3 size: 12 residues. CDR1 is MNHEY and CDR2 is SVGEGT in the germline V gene. Written as DNA, the CDR3 is TGTGCCAGCAGTTACGAGGTGGGGGAGCAGTTCTTC. It translates to CASSYEVGEQFF.

In this sample, this clonotype turned up a few times. The V gene is TRBV18, the J gene TRBJ1-1; D gene ambiguous. This CDR3 is 16 amino acids long. Trimming removed 3 bases from V and 12 bases from J, with 26 bases in between. Germline V CDR1 and CDR2: KGHSH, LQKENI. CDR3 amino acids: CASSPRTPRGGPVTFF. CDR3 bases: TGTGCCAGCTCACCGAGGACCCCGCGTGGAGGACCTGTAACTTTCTTT.

The chain links TRBV19 to TRBJ1-3; maybe TRBD1 (5 bases). The CDR3 totals 14 residues. Germline assignment: CDR1 LNHDA and CDR2 SQIVND (reference sequence). Trimming took off 2 bases at V and 4 bases at J, with 9 bases between the two ends. CDR3 amino acids: CASSILAGGNTIYF. As DNA, the CDR3 is TGTGCCAGTAGTATACTGGCAGGGGGAAACACCATATATTTT.

This chain links TRBV5-6 with TRBJ1-5; no clear D. Germline CDR1 and CDR2: SGHDT and YYEEEE. The CDR3 is 17 residues long. Trimming pared 1 base from V and 0 bases from J, leaving 14 bases between. The CDR3 coding sequence is TGTGCCAGCAGCTTGTTCGGACGAAGATATAGCAATCAGCCCCAGCATTTT. Its protein is CASSLFGRRYSNQPQHF. Based on the CDR3 plus reference TRBV5-6 and TRBJ1-5, the full variable domain is DAGVTQSPTHLIKTRGQQVTLRCSPKSGHDTVSWYQQALGQGPQFIFQYYEEEERQRGNFPDRFSGHQFPNYSSELNVNALLLGDSALYLCASSLFGRRYSNQPQHFGDGTRLSIL.

This clonotype was counted a few times. The chain uses TRBV3-1 and TRBJ2-3, with D hard to call. CDR1 is LGHDT and CDR2 is YNNKEL in the germline V gene (reference sequence). The CDR3 is made up of 15 amino acids. V lost 0 bases and J lost 1, with 8 bases in between. CDR3 amino acids: CASSQDLVGTDTQYF. For the CDR3, the DNA is TGTGCCAGCAGCCAAGACCTGGTTGGCACAGATACGCAGTATTTT.

This clonotype was picked up many times. The chain combines TRBV27 with TRBJ2-2; D uncertain. CDR3 length: 13 amino acids. The V gene lost 5 bases and the J gene lost 7 bases, with 11 bases spanning the gap. The germline V gene has CDR1 MNHEY and CDR2 SMNVEV (reference sequence). The CDR3 loop reads CASSPLVYGELFF. The CDR3 DNA follows: TGTGCCAGCAGTCCGTTAGTGTACGGGGAGCTGTTTTTT.

Ten or more counts support this clonotype. The gene calls are TRBV9 and TRBJ1-6, with 8 positions matching TRBD1. This CDR3 has 15 amino acids. Per germline, CDR1 SGDLS and CDR2 YYNGEE. With 4 bases clipped from V and 6 bases from J, the junction kept 6 bases outside the gene matches. The CDR3 DNA reads TGTGCCAGCAGCTTCGGGACAGGCCTTAATTCACCCCTCCACTTT. Translation gives CASSFGTGLNSPLHF.

This chain joins TRBV10-3 and TRBJ2-1; 8 positions agree with TRBD1. The CDR3 is made up of 13 amino acids. Germline V lookup: CDR1 ENHRY, CDR2 SYGVKD. The J segment lost 7 bases and the V segment lost 5 bases, leaving 4 bases of the junction unmatched. CDR3 amino acids: CAISTGGQNEQFF. CDR3 DNA: TGTGCCATCAGTACAGGGGGGCAAAATGAGCAGTTCTTC.

This clonotype was observed at least ten times. The chain couples TRBV28 to TRBJ1-1; possibly TRBD1 for D (5 bases). The length of the CDR3 is 12 residues. CDR1 and CDR2 from the germline V gene are MDHEN and SYDVKM. The V end lost 7 bases, the J end lost 5 bases, and 11 bases lay between the germline ends. DNA of the CDR3: TGTGCCAGCAATGTGGGGGGAACTGAAGCTTTCTTT. It encodes CASNVGGTEAFF.